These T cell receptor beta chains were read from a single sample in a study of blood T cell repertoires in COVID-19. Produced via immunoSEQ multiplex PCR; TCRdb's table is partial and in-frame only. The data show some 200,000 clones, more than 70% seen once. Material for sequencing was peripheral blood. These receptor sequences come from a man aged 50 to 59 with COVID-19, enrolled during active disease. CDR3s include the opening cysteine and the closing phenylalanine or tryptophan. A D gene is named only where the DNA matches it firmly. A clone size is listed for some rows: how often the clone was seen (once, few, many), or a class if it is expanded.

TGCGCCAGCAGGATGGCGGGGGGGACCTACGAGCAGTACTTC | CASRMAGGTYEQYF | . | TRBJ2-7 | TRBD2 | TRBV5-1
TGTGCCAGCTCACCAGAGAGGGCCAAAAACATTCAGTACTTC | CASSPERAKNIQYF | . | TRBJ2-4 | . | TRBV18
TGTGCCAGCAGCTTTTTCTCGGGGGAGACCCAGTACTTC | CASSFFSGETQYF | once | TRBJ2-5 | . | TRBV5-4
TGTGCCAGCAGCCCCGGGACAGGAACTGGCGAGCAGTACTTC | CASSPGTGTGEQYF | . | TRBJ2-7 | TRBD1 | TRBV7-6
TGTGCCAGCAACCTGGATCGGGGGCCCCAGCATTTT | CASNLDRGPQHF | . | TRBJ1-5 | . | TRBV28
TGTGCCAGCAGCTTTCCTAGCGGGAGCTACAATGAGCAGTTCTTC | CASSFPSGSYNEQFF | few | TRBJ2-1 | TRBD2 | TRBV5-4
TGTGCCAGCAGCCATGGGACAGCCTCAAAGAGACTAAATTCACCCCTCCACTTT | CASSHGTASKRLNSPLHF | . | TRBJ1-6 | TRBD1 | TRBV3-1/TRBV3-2
TGTGCCAGCAGCTTGCCGGGACACAGCTCCTACGAGCAGTACTTC | CASSLPGHSSYEQYF | . | TRBJ2-7 | . | TRBV5-8
TGTGCCAGCAGCTTAGATCTCGGACAGGGGGCTCGAAATGAGCAGTTCTTC | CASSLDLGQGARNEQFF | once | TRBJ2-1 | TRBD1 | TRBV11-3
TGTGCCAGCAGCTATACAGGGGTAATTCAGCCCCAGCATTTT | CASSYTGVIQPQHF | . | TRBJ1-5 | TRBD1 | TRBV6-2/TRBV6-3
TGTGCCAGCTCACCAACGCTCCAGGGGGACTATGGCTACACCTTC | CASSPTLQGDYGYTF | . | TRBJ1-2 | TRBD1 | TRBV18
TGTGCCAGTACCCAGAGGGAAGAGACCCAGTACTTC | CASTQREETQYF | . | TRBJ2-5 | . | TRBV3-1/TRBV3-2
TGCGCCAGCAGTGAGTCAAGGAGGTCCCGGGAGCTGTTTTTT | CASSESRRSRELFF | . | TRBJ2-2 | . | TRBV10-1
TGTGCCAGCAGCTTAGTTGTGGGAGGTACCTACAATGAGCAGTTCTTC | CASSLVVGGTYNEQFF | . | TRBJ2-1 | . | TRBV11-3
TGTGCCAGTAGTATGACTCAAGCAGATACGCAGTATTTT | CASSMTQADTQYF | . | TRBJ2-3 | . | TRBV19
TGTGCCAGCAGTATGGACAGGGGAGCCCAAGAGACCCAGTACTTC | CASSMDRGAQETQYF | few | TRBJ2-5 | TRBD1 | TRBV28
TGCGCCAGCAGCCAAGCGGCCAGGGAGGCAGATACGCAGTATTTT | CASSQAAREADTQYF | . | TRBJ2-3 | . | TRBV4-3
TGTGCCAGCAGCTTAGCCCCGTCCACAGATACGCAGTATTTT | CASSLAPSTDTQYF | . | TRBJ2-3 | . | TRBV7-6
TGTGCCAGTGAAAGGACGGAGGCTGGAAAACTGTTTTTT | CASERTEAGKLFF | . | TRBJ1-4 | . | TRBV19
TGTGCCAGCAGCCATGAACTAGATTTCACAGATACGCAGTATTTT | CASSHELDFTDTQYF | . | TRBJ2-3 | . | TRBV4-2
TGTGCCAGCAGTTACAGGACAGGGGCCAGCACAGATACGCAGTATTTT | CASSYRTGASTDTQYF | . | TRBJ2-3 | TRBD1 | TRBV6-6
TGTGCCAGTAGTATTCGGATTATAGCGGGGGGAAGCAATGAGCAGTTCTTC | CASSIRIIAGGSNEQFF | few | TRBJ2-1 | TRBD2 | TRBV19
TGTGCCAGCAGCTATGGAGGAGGCAATCAGCCCCAGCATTTT | CASSYGGGNQPQHF | few | TRBJ1-5 | . | TRBV7-9
TGCGCCAGCAACCCGCTAGCGGCAAGCTCCTACGAGCAGTACTTC | CASNPLAASSYEQYF | . | TRBJ2-7 | TRBD2 | TRBV10-1
TGTGCCAGCAGCCCAACCCTACAGGGGGCGGCTTTCTTT | CASSPTLQGAAFF | . | TRBJ1-1 | TRBD1 | TRBV6-5
TGTGCCTGGAGTGTTGGGAGTAGCAATCAGCCCCAGCATTTT | CAWSVGSSNQPQHF | once | TRBJ1-5 | . | TRBV30
TGTGCCAGCGTGACTAGCGGGAAAAATGAGCAGTTCTTC | CASVTSGKNEQFF | few | TRBJ2-1 | TRBD2 | TRBV27
TGTGCCAGCAGCTTAGAGGGTGCGGCTAGCGGGAGTGAGACCCAGTACTTC | CASSLEGAASGSETQYF | . | TRBJ2-5 | TRBD2 | TRBV11-3